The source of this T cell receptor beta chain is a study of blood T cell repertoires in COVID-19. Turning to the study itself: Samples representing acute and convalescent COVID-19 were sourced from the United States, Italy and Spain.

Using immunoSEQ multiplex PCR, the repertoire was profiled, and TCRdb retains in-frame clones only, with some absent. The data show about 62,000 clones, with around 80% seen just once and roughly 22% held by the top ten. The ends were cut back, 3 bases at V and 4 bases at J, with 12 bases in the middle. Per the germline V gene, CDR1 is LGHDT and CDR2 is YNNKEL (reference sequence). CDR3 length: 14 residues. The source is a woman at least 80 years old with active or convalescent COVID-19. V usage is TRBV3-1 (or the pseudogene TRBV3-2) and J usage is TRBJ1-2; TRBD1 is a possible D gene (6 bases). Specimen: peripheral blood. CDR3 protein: CASSHYDRFYGYTF. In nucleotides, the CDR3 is TGTGCCAGCAGCCATTACGACAGGTTCTATGGCTACACCTTC.